This T cell receptor (beta chain) came from a study of CD8 T cells in ankylosing spondylitis. Study-level findings and limits: Certain motif variants had earlier appeared in reactive arthritis synovial fluid and blood. Apparently characteristic of ankylosing spondylitis blood was a TCR beta motif (fewer than ten highly homologous variants).

Trimming removed 0 bases from V and 1 base from J; junction bases left unmatched: 2. This CDR3 has 15 residues. CDR1 and CDR2 from the germline V gene are SGHRS and YFSETQ. Comment on this clonotype: Its target is not known.

5'-RACE, quantitative and with molecular barcodes, yielded the TCR beta libraries. TCRdb redid the calling of the 5' RACE reads with MiXCR, one entry per CDR3 protein. The data show some 700,000 distinct CDR3 sequences, roughly 19% seen once. The sample comprised blood, either unsorted or a sorted T cell fraction (not recorded which). The V gene is TRBV5-1, the J gene TRBJ2-5; the match to TRBD2 covers 8 bases. The source is a male donor with ankylosing spondylitis. CDR3 amino acids: CASSLGTSSQETQYF. In nucleotides, the CDR3 is TGCGCCAGCAGCTTGGGGACTAGCAGCCAAGAGACCCAGTACTTC.